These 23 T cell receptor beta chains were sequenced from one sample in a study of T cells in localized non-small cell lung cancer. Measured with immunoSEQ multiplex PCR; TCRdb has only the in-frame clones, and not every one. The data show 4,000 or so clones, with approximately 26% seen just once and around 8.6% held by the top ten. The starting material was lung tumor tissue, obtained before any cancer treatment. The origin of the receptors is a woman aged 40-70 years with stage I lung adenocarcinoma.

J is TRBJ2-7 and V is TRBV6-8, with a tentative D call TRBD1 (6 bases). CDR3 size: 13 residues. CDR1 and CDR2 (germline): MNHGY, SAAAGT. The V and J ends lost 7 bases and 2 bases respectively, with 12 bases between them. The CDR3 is CASIRQVPYEQYF. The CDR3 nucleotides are TGTGCCAGCATCCGACAGGTCCCCTACGAGCAGTACTTC.

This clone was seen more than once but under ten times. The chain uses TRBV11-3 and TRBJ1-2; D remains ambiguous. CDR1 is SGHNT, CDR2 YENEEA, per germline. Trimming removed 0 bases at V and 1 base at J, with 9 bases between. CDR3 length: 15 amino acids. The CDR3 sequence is CASSLETSRNYGYTF. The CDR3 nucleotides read TGTGCCAGCAGCTTAGAAACCTCCCGTAACTATGGCTACACCTTC.

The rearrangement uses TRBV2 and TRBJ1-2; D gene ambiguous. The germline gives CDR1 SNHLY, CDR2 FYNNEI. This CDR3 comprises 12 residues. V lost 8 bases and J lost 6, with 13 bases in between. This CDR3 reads CASYIRANGYTF. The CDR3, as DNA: TGTGCCAGCTATATCCGGGCCAATGGCTACACCTTC. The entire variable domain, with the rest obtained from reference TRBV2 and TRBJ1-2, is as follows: EPEVTQTPSHQVTQMGQEVILRCVPISNHLYFYWYRQILGQKVEFLVSFYNNEISEKSEIFDDQFSVERPDGSNFTLKIRSTKLEDSAMYFCASYIRANGYTFGSGTRLTVV.

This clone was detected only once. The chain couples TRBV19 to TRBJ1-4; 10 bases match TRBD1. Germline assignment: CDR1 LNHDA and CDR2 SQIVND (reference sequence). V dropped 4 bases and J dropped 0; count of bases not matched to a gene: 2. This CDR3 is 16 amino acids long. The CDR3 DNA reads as TGTGCCAGTAGTACAGGGACAGGGGCAACTAATGAAAAACTGTTTTTT. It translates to CASSTGTGATNEKLFF.

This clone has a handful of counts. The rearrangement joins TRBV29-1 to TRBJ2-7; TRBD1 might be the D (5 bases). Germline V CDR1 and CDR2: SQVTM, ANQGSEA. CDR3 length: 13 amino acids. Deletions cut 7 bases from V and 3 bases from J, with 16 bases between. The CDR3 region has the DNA TGCAGCGCCAGGGCAGGCCCGGTCTACGAGCAGTACTTC. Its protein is CSARAGPVYEQYF.

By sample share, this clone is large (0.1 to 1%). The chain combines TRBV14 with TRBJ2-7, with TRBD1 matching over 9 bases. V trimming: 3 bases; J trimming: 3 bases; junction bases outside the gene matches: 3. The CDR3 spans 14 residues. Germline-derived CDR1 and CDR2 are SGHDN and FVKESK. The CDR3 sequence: CASSHKDRGYEQYF. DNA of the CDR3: TGTGCCAGCAGCCACAAGGACAGGGGCTACGAGCAGTACTTC.

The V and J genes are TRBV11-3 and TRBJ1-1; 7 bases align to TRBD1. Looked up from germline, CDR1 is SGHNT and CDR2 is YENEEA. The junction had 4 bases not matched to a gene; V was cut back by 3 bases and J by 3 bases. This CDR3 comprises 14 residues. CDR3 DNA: TGTGCCAGCAGCTTGGCCAGGGGGGACACTGAAGCTTTCTTT. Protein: CASSLARGDTEAFF.

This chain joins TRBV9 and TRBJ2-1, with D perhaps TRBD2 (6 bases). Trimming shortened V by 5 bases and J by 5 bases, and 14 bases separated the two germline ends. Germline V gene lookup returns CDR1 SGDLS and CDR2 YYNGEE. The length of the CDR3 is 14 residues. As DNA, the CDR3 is TGTGCCAGCAGTCAGAGACTAGTCAACAATGAGCAGTTCTTC. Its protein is CASSQRLVNNEQFF.

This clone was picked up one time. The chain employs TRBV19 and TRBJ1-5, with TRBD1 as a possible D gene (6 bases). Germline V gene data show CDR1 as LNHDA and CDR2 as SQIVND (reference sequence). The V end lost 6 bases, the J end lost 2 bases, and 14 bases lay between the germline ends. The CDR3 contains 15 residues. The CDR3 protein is CASRTWSGGNQPQHF. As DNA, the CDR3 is TGTGCCAGTAGAACCTGGTCAGGGGGCAATCAGCCCCAGCATTTT.

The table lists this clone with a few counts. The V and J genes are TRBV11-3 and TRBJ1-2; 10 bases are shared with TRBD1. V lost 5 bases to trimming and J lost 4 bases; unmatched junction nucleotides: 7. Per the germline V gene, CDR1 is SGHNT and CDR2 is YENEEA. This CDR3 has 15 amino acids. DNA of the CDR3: TGTGCCAGCAGCACCCGGGACAGGGGAGGCTATGGCTACACCTTC. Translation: CASSTRDRGGYGYTF.

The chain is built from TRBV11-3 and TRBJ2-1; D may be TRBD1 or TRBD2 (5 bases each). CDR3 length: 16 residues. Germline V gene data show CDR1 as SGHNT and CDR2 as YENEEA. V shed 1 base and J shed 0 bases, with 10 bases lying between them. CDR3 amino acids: CASSLGAGSSYNEQFF. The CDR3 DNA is TGTGCCAGCAGCTTAGGTGCAGGGAGCTCCTACAATGAGCAGTTCTTC.

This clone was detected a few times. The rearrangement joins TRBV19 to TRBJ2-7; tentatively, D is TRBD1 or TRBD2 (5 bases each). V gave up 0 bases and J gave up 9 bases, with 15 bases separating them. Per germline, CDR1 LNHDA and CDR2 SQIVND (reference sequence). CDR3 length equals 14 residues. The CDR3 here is CASSIDHGTGAQYF. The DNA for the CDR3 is TGTGCCAGTAGTATAGATCATGGGACGGGCGCGCAGTACTTC. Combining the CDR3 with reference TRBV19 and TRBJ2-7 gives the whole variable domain DGGITQSPKYLFRKEGQNVTLSCEQNLNHDAMYWYRQDPGQGLRLIYYSQIVNDFQKGDIAEGYSVSREKKESFPLTVTSAQKNPTAFYLCASSIDHGTGAQYFGPGTRLTVT.

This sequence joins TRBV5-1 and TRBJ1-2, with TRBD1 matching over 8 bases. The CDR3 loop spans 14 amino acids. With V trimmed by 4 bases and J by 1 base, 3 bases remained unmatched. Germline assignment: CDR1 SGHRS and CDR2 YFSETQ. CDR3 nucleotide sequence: TGCGCCAGCAGCCCTACAGGGGGTAACTATGGCTACACCTTC. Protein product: CASSPTGGNYGYTF.

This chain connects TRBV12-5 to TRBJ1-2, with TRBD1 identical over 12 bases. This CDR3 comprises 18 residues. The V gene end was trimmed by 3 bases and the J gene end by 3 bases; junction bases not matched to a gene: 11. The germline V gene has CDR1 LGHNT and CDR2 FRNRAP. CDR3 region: CASGFISGQGASYYGYTF. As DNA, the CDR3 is TGTGCTAGTGGTTTCATTTCGGGACAGGGGGCTTCTTACTATGGCTACACCTTC.

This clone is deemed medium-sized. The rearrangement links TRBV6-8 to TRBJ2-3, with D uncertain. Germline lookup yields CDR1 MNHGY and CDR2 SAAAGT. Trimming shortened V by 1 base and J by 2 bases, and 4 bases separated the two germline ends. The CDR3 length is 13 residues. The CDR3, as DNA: TGTGCCAGCAGTTACTACTCCACAGATACGCAGTATTTT. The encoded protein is CASSYYSTDTQYF.

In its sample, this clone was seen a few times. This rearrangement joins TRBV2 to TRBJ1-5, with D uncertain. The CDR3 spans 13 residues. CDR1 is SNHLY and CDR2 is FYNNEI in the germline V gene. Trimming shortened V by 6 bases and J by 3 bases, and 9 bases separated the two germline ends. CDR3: CASSPDNNQPQHF. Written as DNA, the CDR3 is TGTGCCAGCAGCCCCGACAACAATCAGCCCCAGCATTTT.

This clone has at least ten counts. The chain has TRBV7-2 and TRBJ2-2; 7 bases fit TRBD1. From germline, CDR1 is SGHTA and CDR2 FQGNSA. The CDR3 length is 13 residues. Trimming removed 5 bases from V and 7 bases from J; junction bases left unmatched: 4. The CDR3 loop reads CASSRWDSGELFF. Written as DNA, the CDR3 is TGTGCCAGCAGCCGTTGGGACAGCGGGGAGCTGTTTTTT.

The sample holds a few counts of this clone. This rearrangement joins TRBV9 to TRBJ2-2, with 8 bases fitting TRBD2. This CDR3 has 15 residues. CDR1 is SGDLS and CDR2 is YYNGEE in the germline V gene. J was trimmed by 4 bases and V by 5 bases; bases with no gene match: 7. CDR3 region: CASRPGLGFTGELFF. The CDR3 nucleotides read TGTGCCAGCAGGCCGGGACTAGGTTTCACCGGGGAGCTGTTTTTT.

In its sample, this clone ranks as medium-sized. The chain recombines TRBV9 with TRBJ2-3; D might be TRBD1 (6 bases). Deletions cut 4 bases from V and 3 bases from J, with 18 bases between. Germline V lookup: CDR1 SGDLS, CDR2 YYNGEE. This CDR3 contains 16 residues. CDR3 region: CASSPFQGRGTDTQYF. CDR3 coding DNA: TGTGCCAGCAGCCCCTTCCAGGGGAGAGGGACAGATACGCAGTATTTT. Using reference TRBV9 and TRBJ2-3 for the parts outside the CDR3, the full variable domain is DSGVTQTPKHLITATGQRVTLRCSPRSGDLSVYWYQQSLDQGLQFLIQYYNGEERAKGNILERFSAQQFPDLHSELNLSSLELGDSALYFCASSPFQGRGTDTQYFGPGTRLTVL.

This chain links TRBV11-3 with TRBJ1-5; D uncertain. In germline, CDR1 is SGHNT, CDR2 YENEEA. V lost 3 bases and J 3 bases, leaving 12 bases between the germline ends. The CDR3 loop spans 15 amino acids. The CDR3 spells CASSLDGGINQPQHF. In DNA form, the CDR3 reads TGTGCCAGCAGCTTGGATGGTGGGATCAATCAGCCCCAGCATTTT.

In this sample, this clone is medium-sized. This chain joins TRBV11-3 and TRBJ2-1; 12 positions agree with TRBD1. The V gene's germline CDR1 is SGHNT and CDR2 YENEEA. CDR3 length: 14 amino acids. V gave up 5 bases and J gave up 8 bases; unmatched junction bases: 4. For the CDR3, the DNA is TGTGCCAGCAGCACGGGACAGGGGGCGTATGAGCAGTTCTTC. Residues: CASSTGQGAYEQFF.

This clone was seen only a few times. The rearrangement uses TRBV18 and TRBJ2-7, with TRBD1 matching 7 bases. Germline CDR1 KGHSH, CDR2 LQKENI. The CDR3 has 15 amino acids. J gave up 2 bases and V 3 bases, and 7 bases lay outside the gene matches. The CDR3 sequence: CASSPLVGTAYEQYF. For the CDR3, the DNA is TGTGCCAGCTCACCCCTGGTCGGGACAGCCTACGAGCAGTACTTC. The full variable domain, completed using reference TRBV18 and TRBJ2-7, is NAGVMQNPRHLVRRRGQEARLRCSPMKGHSHVYWYRQLPEEGLKFMVYLQKENIIDESGMPKERFSAEFPKEGPSILRIQQVVRGDSAAYFCASSPLVGTAYEQYFGPGTRLTVT.

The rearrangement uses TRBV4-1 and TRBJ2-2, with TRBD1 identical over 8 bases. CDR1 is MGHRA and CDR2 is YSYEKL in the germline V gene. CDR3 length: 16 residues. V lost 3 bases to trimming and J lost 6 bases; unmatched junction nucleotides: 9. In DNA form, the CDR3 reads TGCGCCAGCAGCCAGGCCTCCCGGACAGGGTCCGGGGAGCTGTTTTTT. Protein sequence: CASSQASRTGSGELFF.